The following is a TCR beta chain sequence with its context. Its antigen is not identified. The germline V and J ends were trimmed by 4 bases and 7 bases, with 10 bases remaining between them. Germline V gene lookup returns CDR1 MNHEY and CDR2 SVGAGI. There are 13 residues in the CDR3. Every patient had bone marrow sampled while the disease was active. From 350 to 500 ng of RNA, a library with molecular barcoded alpha/delta and beta/gamma adaptors was made. Each CDR3 protein is one row after TCRdb ran MiXCR on the reads. The table has around 65,000 distinct CDR3 sequences, about 21% seen once. This record belongs to a study of read filtering for tumor transcriptome and immune sequencing. Looking at the study overall: Among patients, 17 to 20 were male and approximately 15 female, aged roughly 45 to 80 (mean around 66). R-ISS stage counts were under ten for I, roughly 15 for II, 7 for III. Study-level findings and limits: Correlation between methods rose after single-read clonotypes were removed.

The sequence derives from a donor aged 40 or older with multiple myeloma. The sample consisted of a population of CD138-negative cells sorted from bone marrow. This chain links TRBV6-5 with TRBJ2-2; D gene uncertain. The CDR3, as DNA: TGTGCCAGCAGTTCAATCAGTTTCGGGGAGCTGTTTTTT. Protein: CASSSISFGELFF.